These 30 T cell receptor beta chains were all obtained from the same sample, sequenced in a study of OX40 agonist ivuxolimab in advanced cancers. Clones were sequenced by immunoSEQ multiplex PCR, and TCRdb holds only the in-frame ones, with some missing. The sample consists of approximately 160,000 clones, roughly 94% of them appearing once. Sequencing used CD4+ or CD8+ T cells sorted from blood, obtained in a trial of the OX40 agonist ivuxolimab. The receptors were gathered from an adult with an advanced solid tumor such as melanoma, head and neck, liver or kidney cancer.

This chain uses TRBV5-4 with TRBJ2-3, with D perhaps TRBD1 or TRBD2 (6 bases each). V was cut by 0 bases and J by 1 base, with 12 bases left in between. This CDR3 has 16 residues. CDR1 is SGHNT and CDR2 is YYREEE in the germline V gene (reference sequence). In DNA form, the CDR3 reads TGTGCCAGCAGCTTGGATTTTGGGGGGCGCACAGATACGCAGTATTTT. This translates into CASSLDFGGRTDTQYF.

The chain joins TRBV18 to TRBJ2-2, with 9 bases matching TRBD1. The junction had 3 bases not matched to a gene; V was cut back by 3 bases and J by 7 bases. Germline CDR1 and CDR2: KGHSH and LQKENI. This CDR3 is 14 amino acids long. CDR3 DNA sequence: TGTGCCAGCTCACCCCGACAGGGGGTCGGGGAGCTGTTTTTT. Amino acids: CASSPRQGVGELFF.

The chain links TRBV6-5 to TRBJ2-7, with 7 bases that match TRBD1. V shed 5 bases, J shed 2 bases, and the junction held 6 bases outside the gene matches. The CDR3 has 14 residues. The germline CDR1 and CDR2 sequences are MNHEY and SVGAGI. The CDR3 sequence: CASSKQGPPYEQYF. DNA for the CDR3: TGTGCCAGCAGTAAACAGGGGCCCCCCTACGAGCAGTACTTC.

This chain links TRBV4-3 with TRBJ2-3; 10 bases agree with TRBD1. V lost 5 bases to trimming and J lost 3 bases; unmatched junction nucleotides: 2. The CDR3 has 14 amino acids. The germline V gene has CDR1 LGHNA and CDR2 YSLEER. The CDR3 is CASSWGQGTDTQYF. The CDR3 DNA is TGCGCCAGCAGCTGGGGACAGGGGACAGATACGCAGTATTTT.

This chain connects TRBV6-5 to TRBJ1-1; 11 positions match TRBD1. With 4 bases clipped from V and 0 bases from J, the junction kept 4 bases outside the gene matches. Per germline, CDR1 MNHEY and CDR2 SVGAGI. This CDR3 comprises 16 residues. CDR3 in amino acids: CASSLRTGGMNTEAFF. The CDR3 DNA is TGTGCCAGCAGTTTACGGACAGGGGGCATGAACACTGAAGCTTTCTTT.

Of note for this clone: In the same sample, other DNA sequences code for this CDR3. The chain combines TRBV6-5 with TRBJ1-2; maybe TRBD1 (5 bases). From germline, CDR1 is MNHEY and CDR2 SVGAGI. The CDR3 consists of 13 residues. V lost 5 bases, J lost 4 bases, and 11 bases lay in between. CDR3 nucleotide sequence: TGTGCCAGCAGTGGAGACAGCACCTATGGCTACACCTTC. Translated: CASSGDSTYGYTF.

This clone was counted once. The chain is built from TRBV4-1 and TRBJ2-4, with TRBD2 as a possible D gene (7 bases). Germline CDR1 is MGHRA and CDR2 is YSYEKL. This CDR3 comprises 16 residues. Trimming took 4 bases from V and 9 from J, leaving 22 bases between them. The CDR3 here is CASSPPPRGGRGIQYF. CDR3 coding DNA: TGCGCCAGCAGCCCACCTCCTAGGGGGGGGCGAGGCATTCAGTACTTC.

This clone was counted once. The V gene is TRBV5-1, the J gene TRBJ1-1, with 7 bases identical to TRBD1. The CDR3 extends over 11 amino acids. Trimming took 5 bases from V and 8 from J; bases not matched to a gene: 3. Germline V gene lookup returns CDR1 SGHRS and CDR2 YFSETQ. The CDR3 is CASRQTGEAFF. The CDR3 bases are TGCGCCAGCAGGCAGACAGGGGAAGCTTTCTTT.

The V gene is TRBV7-2, the J gene TRBJ1-2, with D possibly matching TRBD1 (5 bases). The ends were cut back, 5 bases at V and 8 bases at J, with 12 bases in the middle. Germline CDR1 reads SGHTA; CDR2 reads FQGNSA. This CDR3 spans 12 amino acids. CDR3 region: CASSRGVKGYTF. Here the CDR3 DNA reads TGTGCCAGCAGCCGGGGGGTAAAGGGCTACACCTTC. The full variable domain, its missing parts supplied by reference TRBV7-2 and TRBJ1-2, is GAGVSQSPSNKVTEKGKDVELRCDPISGHTALYWYRQSLGQGLEFLIYFQGNSAPDKSGLPSDRFSAERTGGSVSTLTIQRTQQEDSAVYLCASSRGVKGYTFGSGTRLTVV.

The rearrangement links TRBV5-1 to TRBJ2-1; 9 bases map to TRBD1. This CDR3 is built from 12 residues. CDR1 and CDR2 from the germline V gene are SGHRS and YFSETQ. J was trimmed by 9 bases and V by 2 bases; bases with no gene match: 0. CDR3 sequence: CASSLQGAEQFF. The CDR3 DNA is TGCGCCAGCAGCTTACAGGGGGCTGAGCAGTTCTTC.

This clone was counted a few times. The chain couples TRBV5-1 to TRBJ2-1, with 9 nucleotides matching TRBD1. Germline V gene sequence: CDR1 SGHRS, CDR2 YFSETQ. The CDR3 extends over 16 amino acids. The V gene end was trimmed by 0 bases and the J gene end by 0 bases; junction bases not matched to a gene: 1. The CDR3 reads CASSLEQGASYNEQFF. CDR3 sequence (DNA): TGCGCCAGCAGCTTGGAACAGGGGGCCTCCTACAATGAGCAGTTCTTC.

The V and J genes are TRBV7-9 and TRBJ2-7; D not resolved. The CDR3 totals 13 residues. Trimming stripped 4 bases from V and 3 bases from J, with 10 bases between. Germline CDR1 is SEHNR and CDR2 is FQNEAQ (reference sequence). CDR3 in amino acids: CASSSGLDYEQYF. The CDR3 DNA sequence: TGTGCCAGCAGCTCGGGCCTCGACTACGAGCAGTACTTC.

The rearrangement joins TRBV4-1 to TRBJ1-5, with D unresolved. Trimming pared 1 base from V and 3 bases from J, leaving 7 bases between. Germline CDR1 MGHRA, CDR2 YSYEKL. The CDR3 sequence is 14 residues long. This chain's CDR3 is CASSQGPANQPQHF. The CDR3 DNA reads as TGCGCCAGCAGCCAAGGGCCAGCCAATCAGCCCCAGCATTTT.

The rearrangement links TRBV20-1 to TRBJ1-2; D not resolved. V lost 5 bases and J 10 bases, leaving 8 bases between the germline ends. CDR1 is DFQATT, CDR2 SNEGSKA, per germline (reference sequence). CDR3 length: 9 residues. CDR3 sequence reads: CSASQSYTF. The CDR3 DNA follows: TGCAGTGCTTCCCAATCCTACACCTTC.

This clone was observed a few times. The chain couples TRBV18 to TRBJ1-2; 11 bases match TRBD1. CDR1 is KGHSH and CDR2 is LQKENI in the germline V gene. Unmatched junction bases numbered 4, after V lost 3 bases and J lost 4 bases. The CDR3 consists of 15 residues. CDR3 nucleotides: TGTGCCAGCTCACCTGGGGGGACAGGGGGCTATGGCTACACCTTC. Protein product: CASSPGGTGGYGYTF. The variable domain in full, completed from reference TRBV18 and TRBJ1-2, reads NAGVMQNPRHLVRRRGQEARLRCSPMKGHSHVYWYRQLPEEGLKFMVYLQKENIIDESGMPKERFSAEFPKEGPSILRIQQVVRGDSAAYFCASSPGGTGGYGYTFGSGTRLTVV.

V is TRBV7-9 and J is TRBJ1-1; D may be TRBD1 (5 bases). Trimming removed 5 bases at V and 1 base at J, with 17 bases between. The CDR3 consists of 16 residues. Germline lookup yields CDR1 SEHNR and CDR2 FQNEAQ (reference sequence). CDR3 sequence: CASSPTRGGGNTEAFF. For the CDR3, the DNA is TGTGCCAGCAGCCCGACGAGGGGCGGAGGGAACACTGAAGCTTTCTTT.

The chain couples TRBV9 to TRBJ2-6; possible D gene TRBD2, 5 bases. The V end was cut by 0 bases, the J end by 0 bases, with 10 bases between. The germline gives CDR1 SGDLS, CDR2 YYNGEE. The length of the CDR3 is 17 residues. Here the CDR3 DNA reads TGTGCCAGCAGCGTAGGACAAGACTACTCTGGGGCCAACGTCCTGACTTTC. It codes for CASSVGQDYSGANVLTF. Using reference TRBV9 and TRBJ2-6 for the parts outside the CDR3, the full variable domain is DSGVTQTPKHLITATGQRVTLRCSPRSGDLSVYWYQQSLDQGLQFLIQYYNGEERAKGNILERFSAQQFPDLHSELNLSSLELGDSALYFCASSVGQDYSGANVLTFGAGSRLTVL.

This sequence joins TRBV30 and TRBJ1-2, with D unresolved. The germline V gene encodes CDR1 GTSNPN and CDR2 SVGIG (reference sequence). The CDR3 length is 13 residues. Trimming removed 3 bases at V and 8 bases at J, with 16 bases between. CDR3 sequence: CAWSPQDTRGYTF. CDR3 sequence (DNA): TGTGCCTGGAGCCCCCAAGACACGAGGGGCTACACCTTC. Full variable domain (rest looked up from reference TRBV30 and TRBJ1-2): SQTIHQWPATLVQPVGSPLSLECTVEGTSNPNLYWYRQAAGRGLQLLFYSVGIGQISSEVPQNLSASRPQDRQFILSSKKLLLSDSGFYLCAWSPQDTRGYTFGSGTRLTVV.

The V gene is TRBV2, the J gene TRBJ2-2, with 7 bases fitting TRBD2. This CDR3 spans 13 amino acids. Germline V gene sequence: CDR1 SNHLY, CDR2 FYNNEI. V was clipped by 8 bases and J by 6 bases; unmatched bases: 6. Here the CDR3 reads CASGGRVAGELFF. CDR3 nucleotide sequence: TGTGCCAGCGGGGGGAGGGTCGCCGGGGAGCTGTTTTTT.

The chain links TRBV6-5 to TRBJ2-7; 9 bases match TRBD1. The CDR3 runs to 16 residues. V was clipped by 4 bases and J by 3 bases; unmatched bases: 10. CDR1 is MNHEY, CDR2 SVGAGI, per germline. The DNA of the CDR3 is TGTGCCAGCAGTTGGGGGACGGGGACAGGGTACTACGAGCAGTACTTC. This encodes CASSWGTGTGYYEQYF.

This chain links TRBV5-4 with TRBJ1-1, with a possible D match to TRBD1 (6 bases). The CDR3 contains 16 residues. Germline CDR1 reads SGHNT; CDR2 reads YYREEE (reference sequence). Between the trimmed V and J ends, which lost 2 bases and 7 bases, there was a span of 21 bases. As DNA, the CDR3 is TGTGCCAGCAGCTTTGAGGGGGGCGGAGGGGGTGTTGAAGCTTTCTTT. Translation: CASSFEGGGGGVEAFF.

The rearrangement links TRBV2 to TRBJ2-5; no firm D call. Germline V gene lookup returns CDR1 SNHLY and CDR2 FYNNEI. V dropped 4 bases and J dropped 4 bases, with 4 bases sitting between them. The CDR3 contains 11 residues. The CDR3 DNA reads as TGTGCCAGCAGTGTCGGAGAGACCCAGTACTTC. Its translation: CASSVGETQYF.

The chain joins TRBV25-1 to TRBJ1-1, with no clear D. This CDR3 has 16 residues. Germline values: CDR1 MGHDK, CDR2 SYGVNS. V was pared by 4 bases and J by 0 bases, with 15 bases between. This chain's CDR3 is CASSGSPGFMNTEAFF. The CDR3 region has the DNA TGTGCCAGCAGTGGGTCCCCGGGATTTATGAACACTGAAGCTTTCTTT.

This chain links TRBV7-2 with TRBJ1-3; possible D gene TRBD1, 5 bases. The V gene's germline CDR1 is SGHTA and CDR2 FQGNSA. The CDR3 has 16 residues. The V gene lost 5 bases and the J gene lost 4 bases, with 18 bases spanning the gap. CDR3 in DNA: TGTGCCAGCAGCCGGGGAGGGTCTCACAGGGGAAACACCATATATTTT. Protein sequence: CASSRGGSHRGNTIYF. Combining the CDR3 with reference TRBV7-2 and TRBJ1-3 gives the whole variable domain GAGVSQSPSNKVTEKGKDVELRCDPISGHTALYWYRQSLGQGLEFLIYFQGNSAPDKSGLPSDRFSAERTGGSVSTLTIQRTQQEDSAVYLCASSRGGSHRGNTIYFGEGSWLTVV.

This sequence joins TRBV18 and TRBJ2-7; D is tentatively TRBD1 or TRBD2 (5 bases each). Deletions cut 6 bases from V and 2 bases from J, with 17 bases between. This CDR3 comprises 15 residues. The germline gives CDR1 KGHSH, CDR2 LQKENI. In nucleotides, the CDR3 is TGTGCCAGCTCCCCCGGGACCCTAGGGGCCTACGAGCAGTACTTC. This gives the protein CASSPGTLGAYEQYF.

This chain links TRBV7-8 with TRBJ2-7; 11 bases map to TRBD2. The CDR3 consists of 15 residues. The V segment lost 4 bases and the J segment 2 bases; nucleotides outside the gene matches: 4. Per germline, CDR1 SGHVS and CDR2 FQNEAQ. Here the CDR3 DNA reads TGTGCCAGCAGCTCCGGACTAGCGGGTGCCTACGAGCAGTACTTC. Its protein product is CASSSGLAGAYEQYF.

This CDR3 is CASSLERAGRHGYTF. The CDR3 nucleotides are TGCGCCAGCAGCCTGGAACGGGCAGGACGTCATGGCTACACCTTC. This chain links TRBV5-1 with TRBJ1-2; D not resolved. Trimming took off 4 bases at V and 6 bases at J, with 19 bases between the two ends. There are 15 residues in the CDR3. Germline values: CDR1 SGHRS, CDR2 YFSETQ.

The chain uses TRBV28 and TRBJ1-1; weak D call: TRBD1 (6 bases). The V gene lost 6 bases and the J gene lost 5 bases, with 16 bases spanning the gap. The CDR3 runs to 14 residues. Looked up from germline, CDR1 is MDHEN and CDR2 is SYDVKM. This CDR3 reads CASSSKGGWTEAFF. In DNA, the CDR3 is TGTGCCAGCAGCTCCAAAGGGGGTTGGACTGAAGCTTTCTTT.

The rearrangement uses TRBV7-9 and TRBJ1-2, with D unclear. Between the trimmed V and J ends, which lost 5 bases and 7 bases, there was a span of 17 bases. The CDR3 is 14 residues long. Germline V gene lookup returns CDR1 SEHNR and CDR2 FQNEAQ (reference sequence). In nucleotides, the CDR3 is TGTGCCAGCAGCGCAGACATGTGGGCCGGTGGCTACACCTTC. It encodes CASSADMWAGGYTF.

This chain joins TRBV28 and TRBJ2-1; 11 bases match TRBD2. This CDR3 has 15 residues. J gave up 9 bases and V 6 bases, and 10 bases lay outside the gene matches. Germline values: CDR1 MDHEN, CDR2 SYDVKM. In DNA form, the CDR3 reads TGTGCCAGCAGGCAACATAGCGGGGGGGCTCGTGAGCAGTTCTTC. Its protein product is CASRQHSGGAREQFF.